A single sample gave rise to the 8 T cell receptor beta chains below, sequenced in a study of T cell clonotyping in hematopoietic cell transplantation. Clones were sequenced by immunoSEQ multiplex PCR, and TCRdb holds only the in-frame ones, with some missing. The sample shows about 5,400 clones, approximately 84% of them seen only once. Time point reported: recipient sample about 28 days before transplant, after cytoreduction. This specimen was peripheral blood mononuclear cells, taken before stem cell transplant. The source of these receptors is a man in his sixties with acute myeloid leukemia. Some clones in this sample may be carry-over from other donors' samples.

This chain connects TRBV6-5 to TRBJ2-1; the D is unclear. From germline, CDR1 is MNHEY and CDR2 SVGAGI. The V end lost 4 bases, the J end lost 8 bases, and 21 bases lay between the germline ends. The CDR3 is 16 residues long. The CDR3 spells CASSSLTLLGADEQFF. Written as DNA, the CDR3 is TGTGCCAGCAGTTCCCTGACTCTTTTAGGAGCTGATGAGCAGTTCTTC.

The V and J genes are TRBV18 and TRBJ2-7; the D is unclear. This CDR3 comprises 11 residues. Germline V gene lookup returns CDR1 KGHSH and CDR2 LQKENI. V was pared by 6 bases and J by 5 bases, with 8 bases between. CDR3 nucleotides: TGTGCCAGCTCCCCCTTAAACGAGCAGTACTTC. Its translation is CASSPLNEQYF.

This rearrangement joins TRBV27 to TRBJ1-4, with D possibly matching TRBD1 (5 bases). This CDR3 comprises 13 residues. The V gene lost 2 bases and the J gene lost 8 bases, with 9 bases spanning the gap. Germline V CDR1 and CDR2: MNHEY, SMNVEV (reference sequence). CDR3 region: CASSLEGEEKLFF. The DNA for the CDR3 is TGTGCCAGCAGTTTAGAAGGGGAGGAAAAACTGTTTTTT.

V usage is TRBV5-4 and J usage is TRBJ2-1, with TRBD2 matching over 10 bases. This CDR3 contains 15 residues. Germline V gene data show CDR1 as SGHNT and CDR2 as YYREEE (reference sequence). Trimming took 1 base from V and 6 from J; bases not matched to a gene: 4. CDR3: CASSLTSGTLNEQFF. The CDR3 DNA sequence: TGTGCCAGCAGCTTGACTAGCGGGACCCTCAATGAGCAGTTCTTC.

This chain uses TRBV18 with TRBJ2-1, with TRBD2 identical over 9 bases. The V gene's germline CDR1 is KGHSH and CDR2 LQKENI. The CDR3 is made up of 16 amino acids. J gave up 5 bases and V 4 bases, and 9 bases lay outside the gene matches. The CDR3 is CASSQLAGVVNNEQFF. The CDR3 nucleotides read TGTGCCAGCTCACAATTAGCGGGGGTGGTCAACAATGAGCAGTTCTTC. The variable domain in full, with the rest retrieved from reference TRBV18 and TRBJ2-1, is NAGVMQNPRHLVRRRGQEARLRCSPMKGHSHVYWYRQLPEEGLKFMVYLQKENIIDESGMPKERFSAEFPKEGPSILRIQQVVRGDSAAYFCASSQLAGVVNNEQFFGPGTRLTVL.

This clone was counted a few times. The rearrangement joins TRBV7-2 to TRBJ1-6; maybe TRBD1 (5 bases). V was shortened by 5 bases and J by 4 bases, with 9 bases between the two germline ends. The germline gives CDR1 SGHTA, CDR2 FQGNSA. The CDR3 is 14 amino acids. Written as DNA, the CDR3 is TGTGCCAGCAGCCAGGGACGATATAATTCACCCCTCCACTTT. As protein: CASSQGRYNSPLHF.

This chain connects TRBV5-8 to TRBJ2-3, with D perhaps matching TRBD2 (5 bases). Germline V lookup: CDR1 SGHTS, CDR2 YDEGEE. The CDR3 spans 15 residues. V lost 0 bases and J lost 3, with 11 bases in between. The CDR3 DNA reads as TGTGCCAGCAGCTTGGCCCCAGCGGTTACAGATACGCAGTATTTT. It translates to CASSLAPAVTDTQYF.

This chain uses TRBV28 with TRBJ1-6, with TRBD1 identical over 8 bases. The CDR3 runs 13 residues. Germline trimming cut 2 bases from V and 12 bases from J; bases unmatched to any gene: 3. Germline V CDR1 and CDR2: MDHEN, SYDVKM. Written as DNA, the CDR3 is TGTGCCAGCAGTTTAGGACAGGGAAGACCCCTCCACTTT. Translated: CASSLGQGRPLHF.